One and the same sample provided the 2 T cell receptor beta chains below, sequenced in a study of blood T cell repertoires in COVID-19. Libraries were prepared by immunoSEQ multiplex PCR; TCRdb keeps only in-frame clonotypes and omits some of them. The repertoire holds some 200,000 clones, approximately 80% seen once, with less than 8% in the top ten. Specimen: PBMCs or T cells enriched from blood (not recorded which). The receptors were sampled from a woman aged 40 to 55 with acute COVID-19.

CDR3 coding DNA: TGCAGCGTTGATCGCGCACGCGGCTATGGCTACACCTTC. This encodes CSVDRARGYGYTF. The V and J genes are TRBV29-1 and TRBJ1-2; no definite D call. The CDR3 extends over 13 amino acids. Trimming pared 3 bases from V and 4 bases from J, leaving 12 bases between. CDR1 and CDR2 (germline): SQVTM, ANQGSEA.

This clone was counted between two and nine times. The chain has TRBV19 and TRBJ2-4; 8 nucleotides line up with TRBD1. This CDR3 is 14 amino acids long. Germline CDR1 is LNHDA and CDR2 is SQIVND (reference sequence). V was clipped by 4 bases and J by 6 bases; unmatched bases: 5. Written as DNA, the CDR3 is TGTGCCAGTAGTAACCCGGGACAGGTAAACATTCAGTACTTC. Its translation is CASSNPGQVNIQYF.